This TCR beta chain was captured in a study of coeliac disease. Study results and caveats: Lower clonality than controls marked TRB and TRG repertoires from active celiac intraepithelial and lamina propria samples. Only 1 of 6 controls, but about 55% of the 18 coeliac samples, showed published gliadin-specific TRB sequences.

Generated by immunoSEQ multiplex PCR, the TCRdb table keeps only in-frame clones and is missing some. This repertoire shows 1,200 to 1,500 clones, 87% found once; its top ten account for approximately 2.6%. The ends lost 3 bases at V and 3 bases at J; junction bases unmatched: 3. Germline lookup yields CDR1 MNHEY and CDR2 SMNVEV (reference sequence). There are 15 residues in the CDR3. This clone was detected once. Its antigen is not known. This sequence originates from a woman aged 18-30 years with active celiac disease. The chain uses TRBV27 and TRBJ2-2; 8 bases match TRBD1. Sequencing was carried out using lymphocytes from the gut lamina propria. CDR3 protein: CASSFKDRDTGELFF. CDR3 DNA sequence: TGTGCCAGCAGTTTCAAGGACAGGGACACCGGGGAGCTGTTTTTT.